This TCR beta chain is from a study of CD8 T cells in Susac syndrome. High-throughput TCR beta sequencing covered peripheral CD8+ and CD4+ T cells. CD8+ and CD4+ T cells were negatively isolated; TEMRA cells were FACS-enriched. The trim removed 3 bases at V and 4 bases at J, leaving 9 bases unmatched. CDR1 is SGDLS, CDR2 YYNGEE, per germline. The CDR3 loop spans 16 amino acids. RNA was extracted with the RNeasy kit, and a quantity of roughly 0.45 to 1 ug was reverse transcribed using random hexamers. TCRdb used MiXCR to reprocess the immunoSEQ multiplex PCR reads, holding one entry per CDR3 protein. The table lists nearly 200,000 distinct CDR3 sequences, over 90% of them singletons.

The J gene is TRBJ2-1, the V gene TRBV9; 8 bases match TRBD2. The sample comprised CD4+ T cells from PBMCs. This clonotype originated in a human donor with multiple sclerosis. The CDR3: CASSENSGIYYNEQFF. The CDR3 DNA follows: TGTGCCAGCAGCGAGAATAGCGGGATTTATTACAATGAGCAGTTCTTC.